The source of this T cell receptor beta chain is a study of shared clonotypes between healthy human individuals. Assay used: immunoSEQ multiplex PCR; TCRdb lists only in-frame clones, some missing. The table shows over a million clones, with roughly 95% occurring only once. This CDR3 comprises 15 residues. Trimming took 1 base from V and 6 from J; bases not matched to a gene: 5. Germline lookup yields CDR1 KGHSH and CDR2 LQKENI. This receptor was identified in a man under 40 in good health. Sequenced: naive CD4+ T cells sorted from blood. Subset: CD45RA+ positively selected. This rearrangement joins TRBV18 to TRBJ2-3; 9 bases are a match to TRBD1. The CDR3 sequence: CASSPRSDRGDTQYF. The CDR3 DNA follows: TGTGCCAGCTCACCACGTTCCGACAGGGGGGATACGCAGTATTTT.